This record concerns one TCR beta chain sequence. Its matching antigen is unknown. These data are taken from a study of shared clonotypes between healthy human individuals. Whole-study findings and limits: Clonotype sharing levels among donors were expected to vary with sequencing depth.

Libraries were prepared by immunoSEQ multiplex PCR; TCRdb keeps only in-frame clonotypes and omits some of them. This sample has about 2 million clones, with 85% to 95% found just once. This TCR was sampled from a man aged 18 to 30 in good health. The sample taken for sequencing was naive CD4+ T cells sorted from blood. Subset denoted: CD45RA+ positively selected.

The CDR3 nucleotides are TGTGCCAGCAGCTCTTCTCTCAGGGGTTACGAGCAGTACTTC. The encoded protein is CASSSSLRGYEQYF. This sequence joins TRBV7-2 and TRBJ2-7; a weak D match, TRBD1 (6 bases). Germline V gene lookup returns CDR1 SGHTA and CDR2 FQGNSA. Trimming shortened V by 4 bases and J by 4 bases, and 14 bases separated the two germline ends. The CDR3 runs 14 residues. Full variable domain (outside the CDR3, taken from reference TRBV7-2 and TRBJ2-7): GAGVSQSPSNKVTEKGKDVELRCDPISGHTALYWYRQSLGQGLEFLIYFQGNSAPDKSGLPSDRFSAERTGGSVSTLTIQRTQQEDSAVYLCASSSSLRGYEQYFGPGTRLTVT.